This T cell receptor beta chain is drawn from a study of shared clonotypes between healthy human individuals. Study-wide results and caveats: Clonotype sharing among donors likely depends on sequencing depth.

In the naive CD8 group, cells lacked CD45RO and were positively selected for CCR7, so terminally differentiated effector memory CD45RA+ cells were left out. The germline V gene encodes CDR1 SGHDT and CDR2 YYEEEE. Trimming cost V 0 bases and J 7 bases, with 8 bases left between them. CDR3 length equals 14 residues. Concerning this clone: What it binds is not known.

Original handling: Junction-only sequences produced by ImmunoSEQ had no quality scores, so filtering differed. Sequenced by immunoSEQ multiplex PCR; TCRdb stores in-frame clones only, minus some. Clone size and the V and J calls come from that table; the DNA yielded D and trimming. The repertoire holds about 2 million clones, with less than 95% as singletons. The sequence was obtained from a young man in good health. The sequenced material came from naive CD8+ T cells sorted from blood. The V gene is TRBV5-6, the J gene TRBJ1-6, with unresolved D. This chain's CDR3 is CASSLAQLNSPLHF. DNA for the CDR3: TGTGCCAGCAGCTTGGCACAGCTCAATTCACCCCTCCACTTT.